This T cell receptor beta chain was obtained from a study of T cell repertoires in cytomegalovirus infection (dated 2019 in TCRdb). Concerning the study at large: Donor HLA type was relevant to the analysis, as public TCR beta signatures indicated carriage of CMV infection together with the matching HLA type. Here is what the overall study found, with its caveats: Cumulative frequency of public TCR beta family members discriminated carriers of CMV infection plus the relevant HLA type in this cohort and an independent roughly 340-donor cohort. The ex vivo response was dominated by HLA-C-restricted CMV-specific TCR beta clonotypes, which also provided the single most frequent clonotype in two of eight donors.

From the cysteine up to the phenylalanine, the CDR3 has a length of 12 residues. Only CDR3 DNA is held: 36 bases, read in frame from base 1. V is clipped by 6 bases and J by 12 bases, and the sequence between their germline boundaries is 15 bases long. TCRdb records Illumina HiSeq 1500 as the sequencer. The raw public data were reprocessed by TCRdb itself: fastp quality trimming at Q25, MiXCR clonotype calling, in-frame beta chains only. Rows with one shared CDR3 protein collapse into an entry with the most common genes and DNA. The sample profile shows 170,000 or so distinct CDR3 sequences; roughly 17% of them were found once. The ten largest clones represent roughly a quarter of the sample. This clonotype appeared a few times. Its antigen is currently not known. No much larger clonotype is one base removed from it; base qualities were not supplied.

The clonotype was recovered from a human donor in good health (CMV status not recorded). Some clones in this sample may be carry-over from other donors' samples. The receptor chain draws on TRBV12-3 or TRBV12-4 and TRBJ2-1, with no D gene named confidently. Sequencing was done on a sample of CD8+ T cells from PBMCs. The base sequence is TGTGCCAGCAGCGGTTTTGGGATGGGGCAGTTCTTC. Its translation is CASSGFGMGQFF.